This T cell receptor (beta chain) emerged from a study of T cell repertoires in cytomegalovirus infection. Across the whole study: Selected CMV epitopes included recently identified HLA-C-restricted ones as well as well-studied HLA-B-restricted ones.

This clonotype has just a few counts. Its antigen is not identified. TCRdb reanalysed the reads using MiXCR and keeps one entry per CDR3 protein. The data contain hundreds of thousands of distinct CDR3 sequences, 25% to 30% of them singletons. The study's findings and limits: Clonotype analysis showed dominance of the ex vivo response by HLA-C-restricted CMV-specific TCR beta clonotypes. Pooled public TCR beta family frequency picked out CMV carriers with the relevant HLA.

Unmatched junction bases numbered 8, after V lost 1 base and J lost 0 bases. CDR3 length: 18 amino acids. Germline V CDR1 and CDR2: KGHDR, SFDVKD. The chain combines TRBV24-1 with TRBJ2-3; 8 bases match TRBD2. The specimen comprised cultured PBMCs, sampled from culture after CMV antigen stimulation. The receptor comes from a human donor in good health (CMV status not recorded). Some clones in this sample may be carry-over from other donors' samples. CDR3 DNA sequence: TGTGCCACCAGTGATTTAGAAGGTAGCGGGACTAGCACAGATACGCAGTATTTT. It specifies CATSDLEGSGTSTDTQYF.